This T cell receptor beta chain was observed in a study of beta chain features in type 1 diabetes. Study findings and constraints: The study found moderately but significantly shorter TCRB CDR3s in all four CD4+ subsets of Type 1 diabetes patients. Patients with type 1 diabetes showed fewer VDJ junction insertions and more deletions. Possible PCR preference for shorter templates applied equally to patients and controls.

On this clone itself: Its antigen remains unidentified. At the DNA level, this CDR3 is encoded by other sequences in the same sample as well.

Every bit of the isolated RNA underwent reverse transcription, so sequencing read expressed TCRB transcripts. Here immunoSEQ multiplex PCR was the method, and the copy in TCRdb shows in-frame clones only, minus some. The sample records around 150,000 clones, 6.9% being singletons. Input material: central memory CD4+ T cells from blood. This TCR was recovered from a woman between 25 and 40 years old in good health.

Written as DNA, the CDR3 is TGTGCCTGGAGTGTTGGCACCGCCTACAATGAGCAGTTCTTC. Protein: CAWSVGTAYNEQFF. The gene calls are TRBV30 and TRBJ2-1; no definite D call. V lost 0 bases to trimming and J lost 2 bases, with 8 bases between them. The CDR3 runs 14 residues. The germline gives CDR1 GTSNPN, CDR2 SVGIG (reference sequence).